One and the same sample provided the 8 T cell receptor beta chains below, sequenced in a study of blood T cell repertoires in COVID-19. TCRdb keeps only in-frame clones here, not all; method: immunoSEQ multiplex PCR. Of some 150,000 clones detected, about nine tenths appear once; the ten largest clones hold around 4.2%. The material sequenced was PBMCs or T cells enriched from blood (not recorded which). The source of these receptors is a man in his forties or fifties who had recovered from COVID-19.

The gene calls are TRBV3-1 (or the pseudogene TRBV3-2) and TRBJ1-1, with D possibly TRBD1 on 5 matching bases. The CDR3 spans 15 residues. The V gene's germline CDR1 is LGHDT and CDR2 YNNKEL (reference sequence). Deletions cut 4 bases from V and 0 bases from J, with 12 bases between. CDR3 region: CASSPYDRMNTEAFF. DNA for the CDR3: TGTGCCAGCAGCCCCTACGACAGAATGAACACTGAAGCTTTCTTT.

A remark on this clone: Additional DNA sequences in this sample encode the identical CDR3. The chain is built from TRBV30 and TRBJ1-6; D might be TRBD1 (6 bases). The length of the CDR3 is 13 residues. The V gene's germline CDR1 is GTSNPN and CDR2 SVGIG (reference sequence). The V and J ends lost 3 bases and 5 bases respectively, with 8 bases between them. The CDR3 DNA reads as TGTGCCTGGAGCCAGGGGAATAATTCACCCCTCCACTTT. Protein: CAWSQGNNSPLHF.

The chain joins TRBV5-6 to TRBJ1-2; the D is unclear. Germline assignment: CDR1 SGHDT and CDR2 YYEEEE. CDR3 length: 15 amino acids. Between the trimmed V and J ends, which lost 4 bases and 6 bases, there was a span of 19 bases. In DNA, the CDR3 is TGTGCCAGCAGCGCGGGAGTTAGGAGAGGAGATGGCTACACCTTC. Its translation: CASSAGVRRGDGYTF.

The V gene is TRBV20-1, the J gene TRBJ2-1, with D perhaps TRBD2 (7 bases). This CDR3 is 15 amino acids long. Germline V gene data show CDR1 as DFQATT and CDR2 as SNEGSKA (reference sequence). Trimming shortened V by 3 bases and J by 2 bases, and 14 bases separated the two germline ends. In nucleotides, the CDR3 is TGCAGTGCTAGTGAGGGGGGGGACACCTACAATGAGCAGTTCTTC. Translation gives CSASEGGDTYNEQFF.

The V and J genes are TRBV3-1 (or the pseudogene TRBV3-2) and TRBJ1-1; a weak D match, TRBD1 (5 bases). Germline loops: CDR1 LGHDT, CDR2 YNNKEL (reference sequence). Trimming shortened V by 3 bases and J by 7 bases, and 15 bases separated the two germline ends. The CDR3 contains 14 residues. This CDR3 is CASSQNYRPGEAFF. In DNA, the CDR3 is TGTGCCAGCAGCCAGAACTACAGGCCAGGTGAAGCTTTCTTT.

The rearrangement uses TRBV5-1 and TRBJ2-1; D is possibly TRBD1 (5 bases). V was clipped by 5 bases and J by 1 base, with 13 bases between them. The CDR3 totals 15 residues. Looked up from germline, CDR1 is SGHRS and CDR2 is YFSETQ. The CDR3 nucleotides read TGCGCCAGCAGATCGGACACAAATTCCTACAATGAGCAGTTCTTC. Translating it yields CASRSDTNSYNEQFF.

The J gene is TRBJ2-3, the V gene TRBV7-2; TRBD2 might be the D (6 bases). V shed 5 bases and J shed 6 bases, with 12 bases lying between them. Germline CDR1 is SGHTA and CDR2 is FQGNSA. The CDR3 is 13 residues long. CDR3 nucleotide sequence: TGTGCCAGCAGCCTTGGACTACCCGATACGCAGTATTTT. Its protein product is CASSLGLPDTQYF.

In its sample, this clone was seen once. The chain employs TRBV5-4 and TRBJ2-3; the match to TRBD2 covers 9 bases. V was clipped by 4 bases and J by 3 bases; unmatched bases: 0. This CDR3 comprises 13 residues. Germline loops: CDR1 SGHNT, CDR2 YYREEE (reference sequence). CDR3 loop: CASSGLATDTQYF. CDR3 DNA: TGTGCCAGCAGCGGACTAGCGACAGATACGCAGTATTTT.